These 12 T cell receptor beta chains came from one sample sequenced in a study of spatial heterogeneity in lung cancer. The time point: sample taken at primary tumor resection. The input material, whole RNA from tumor, nontumor lung or frozen PBMC, was sequenced unsorted. TCRdb used MiXCR to reprocess the 5' RACE reads, holding one entry per CDR3 protein. Of 3,000 or so distinct CDR3 sequences listed, 6.5% to 8.5% are singletons. The starting material was normal lung tissue next to the tumor, obtained at surgery. The receptor source for this set is a male donor with early-stage non-small cell lung cancer.

This clonotype qualifies as medium-sized (0.01 to 0.1%). This beta chain is a stray sequence in a library constructed for alpha chains; its clone size is not meaningful. The V and J genes are TRBV11-1 and TRBJ2-1, with 9 nucleotides matching TRBD2. J was trimmed by 8 bases and V by 6 bases; bases with no gene match: 8. The germline gives CDR1 SGHAT, CDR2 FQDESV (reference sequence). This CDR3 contains 14 residues. The CDR3 loop reads CASRRLAETDEQFF. As DNA, the CDR3 is TGTGCCAGCAGGCGACTAGCGGAAACCGATGAGCAGTTCTTC.

This clonotype is termed medium-sized. This beta chain turned up in a library designed for alpha chains; as an off-target read, its abundance says little. The chain joins TRBV7-9 to TRBJ2-7; the D call may be TRBD1 or TRBD2 (6 bases each). The CDR3 is made up of 14 amino acids. Trimming removed 5 bases from V and 6 bases from J, with 17 bases in between. Germline lookup yields CDR1 SEHNR and CDR2 FQNEAQ (reference sequence). CDR3 region: CASSPITGGSEQYF. CDR3 nucleotide sequence: TGTGCCAGCAGCCCGATAACCGGGGGCAGCGAGCAGTACTTC.

This clonotype is medium-sized by share. Because the library targeted alpha chains, this beta chain is an off-target read whose size means little. This chain uses TRBV4-2 with TRBJ2-7; 7 bases align to TRBD2. Unmatched junction bases numbered 9, after V lost 1 base and J lost 6 bases. In germline, CDR1 is LGHNA, CDR2 YNFKEQ. The CDR3 is 15 amino acids. The DNA for the CDR3 is TGTGCCAGCAGCCAAGGCGGGAGAGCTCTCGTCGAGCAGTACTTC. Encoded protein: CASSQGGRALVEQYF.

This clonotype was recorded at least ten times. With the library built for alpha chains, this beta chain is off target and its frequency is not meaningful. The chain combines TRBV6-2 or TRBV6-3 with TRBJ1-1, with a weak D call TRBD1 (5 bases). V lost 2 bases and J lost 0, with 10 bases in between. The CDR3 is 15 residues long. Per germline, CDR1 MNHEY and CDR2 SVGEGT. Here the CDR3 DNA reads TGTGCCAGCAGTTACGGCGGGGGAGTGAACACTGAAGCTTTCTTT. Protein sequence: CASSYGGGVNTEAFF.

This clonotype is medium-sized (0.01 to 0.1%) in the sample. This beta chain lies outside the target of a library built for alpha chains; its clone size means little. V usage is TRBV19 and J usage is TRBJ2-7; weak D call: TRBD2 (6 bases). This CDR3 spans 15 amino acids. V lost 6 bases to trimming and J lost 6 bases, with 21 bases between them. The germline gives CDR1 LNHDA, CDR2 SQIVND (reference sequence). Written as DNA, the CDR3 is TGTGCCAGTAGCCCCTTGGAGGGGACGACTCGCGAGCAGTACTTC. Translating gives CASSPLEGTTREQYF.

This clonotype has a count of ten or more. As an off-target read in a library built for alpha chains, this beta chain has a frequency of little significance. The chain recombines TRBV6-5 with TRBJ2-1; 12 nucleotides match TRBD1. Per germline, CDR1 MNHEY and CDR2 SVGAGI. This CDR3 is built from 13 residues. Losses at the gene ends were 7 bases for V and 9 bases for J; bases not matched to a gene: 4. Here the CDR3 DNA reads TGTGCCAGCATGGGGACAGGGGGCGTTGAGCAGTTCTTC. Its translation: CASMGTGGVEQFF.

Relative to its sample, this clonotype is medium-sized (0.01 to 0.1%). This beta chain is a stray sequence in a library constructed for alpha chains; its clone size is not meaningful. J is TRBJ2-7 and V is TRBV15; D may be TRBD1 or TRBD2 (5 bases each). Germline-derived CDR1 and CDR2 are LNHNV and YYDKDF (reference sequence). V gave up 3 bases and J gave up 3 bases, with 9 bases separating them. The CDR3 consists of 13 residues. As DNA, the CDR3 is TGTGCCACCAGCAGCGGGGCTAGCTACGAGCAGTACTTC. It yields the protein CATSSGASYEQYF.

This clonotype has ten or more counts. This beta chain turned up in a library designed for alpha chains; as an off-target read, its abundance says little. The gene calls are TRBV6-2 or TRBV6-3 and TRBJ1-5; no firm D call. The CDR3 totals 14 residues. Per germline, CDR1 MNHEY and CDR2 SVGEGT. V gave up 7 bases and J gave up 5 bases, with 15 bases separating them. The CDR3 region has the DNA TGTGCCAGCACCCTAGGAGCCTTCGATCAGCCCCAGCATTTT. Amino acids: CASTLGAFDQPQHF.

This clonotype was seen at least ten times. Within a library made for alpha chains, this beta chain is off target, and its count is uninformative. The chain combines TRBV7-9 with TRBJ1-1; 7 nucleotides agree with TRBD1. The CDR3 is 14 residues long. Germline V gene data show CDR1 as SEHNR and CDR2 as FQNEAQ (reference sequence). J lost 6 bases, V lost 1 base, and 5 bases had no gene match. Here the CDR3 reads CASSLDRGGPEAFF. The CDR3 bases are TGTGCCAGCAGCTTAGACAGGGGAGGTCCTGAAGCTTTCTTT.

This clonotype was found many times. This beta chain slipped into a library made for alpha chains as a stray read, so its size is not meaningful. CDR3 nucleotides: TGTGCCAGCAGTCCCCTTAGCGGGGGGAACAATGAGCAGTTCTTC. It yields the protein CASSPLSGGNNEQFF. The J gene is TRBJ2-1, the V gene TRBV27; 10 bases map to TRBD2. This CDR3 comprises 15 residues. The germline V gene has CDR1 MNHEY and CDR2 SMNVEV (reference sequence). The V and J ends lost 5 bases and 5 bases, in that order; junction bases with no gene match: 6.

This clonotype has a count of ten or more. A library prepared for alpha chains yielded this beta chain as an off-target read; its size is of little meaning. The chain links TRBV29-1 to TRBJ2-3; D is uncertain. This CDR3 region has 10 residues. In germline, CDR1 is SQVTM, CDR2 ANQGSEA. Between the trimmed V and J ends, which lost 7 bases and 4 bases, there was a span of 6 bases. The CDR3 reads CSACADTQYF. CDR3 DNA: TGCAGCGCTTGCGCAGATACGCAGTATTTT.

Many counts were recorded for this clonotype. Found in a library prepared for alpha chains, this beta chain is an off-target read, and its abundance has little meaning. The rearrangement uses TRBV6-1 and TRBJ1-3, with no clear D. Trimming removed 2 bases at V and 8 bases at J, with 13 bases between. This CDR3 is 14 amino acids long. Per the germline V gene, CDR1 is MNHNS and CDR2 is SASEGT. CDR3 bases: TGTGCCAGCAGTGAACAGCCCAGGCCGGACACCATATATTTT. As protein: CASSEQPRPDTIYF.